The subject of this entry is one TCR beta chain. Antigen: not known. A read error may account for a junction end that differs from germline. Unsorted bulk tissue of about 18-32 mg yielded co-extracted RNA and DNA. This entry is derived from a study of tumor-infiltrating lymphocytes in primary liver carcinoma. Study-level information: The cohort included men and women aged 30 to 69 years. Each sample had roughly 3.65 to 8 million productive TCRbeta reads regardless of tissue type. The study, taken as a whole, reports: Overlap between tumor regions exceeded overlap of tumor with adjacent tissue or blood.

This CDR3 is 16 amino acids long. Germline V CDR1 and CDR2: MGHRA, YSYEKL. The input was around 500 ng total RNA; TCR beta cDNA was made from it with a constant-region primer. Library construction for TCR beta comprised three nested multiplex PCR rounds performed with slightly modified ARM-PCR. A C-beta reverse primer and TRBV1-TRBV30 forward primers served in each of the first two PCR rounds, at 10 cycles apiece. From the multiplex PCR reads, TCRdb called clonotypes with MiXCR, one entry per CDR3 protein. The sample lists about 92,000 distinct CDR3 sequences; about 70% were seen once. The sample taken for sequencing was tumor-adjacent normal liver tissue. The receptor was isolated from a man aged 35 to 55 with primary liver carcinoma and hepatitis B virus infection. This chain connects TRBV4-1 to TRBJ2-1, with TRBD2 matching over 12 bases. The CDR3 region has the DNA TGCGCCAGTAGCCTAGTCGGGACTAGCGGGTACAATGAGCAGTTCTTC. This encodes CASSLVGTSGYNEQFF.